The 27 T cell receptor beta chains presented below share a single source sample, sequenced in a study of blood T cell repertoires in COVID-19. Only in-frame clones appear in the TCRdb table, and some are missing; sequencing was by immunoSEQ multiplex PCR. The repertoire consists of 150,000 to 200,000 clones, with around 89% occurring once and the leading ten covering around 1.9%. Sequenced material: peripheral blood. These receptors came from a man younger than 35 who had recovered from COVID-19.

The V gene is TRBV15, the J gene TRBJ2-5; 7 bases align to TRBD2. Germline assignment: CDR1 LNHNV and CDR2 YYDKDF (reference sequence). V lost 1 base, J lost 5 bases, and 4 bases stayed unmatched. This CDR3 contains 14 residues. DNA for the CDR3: TGTGCCACCAGCAGAGCGGGGGGTGATGAGACCCAGTACTTC. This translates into CATSRAGGDETQYF.

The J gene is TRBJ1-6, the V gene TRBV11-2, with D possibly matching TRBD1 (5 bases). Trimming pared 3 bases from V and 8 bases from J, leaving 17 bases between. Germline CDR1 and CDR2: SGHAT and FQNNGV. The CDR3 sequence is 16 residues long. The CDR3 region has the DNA TGTGCCAGCAGCTTCTCGGGGACTCCATCGGATTCACCCCTCCACTTT. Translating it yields CASSFSGTPSDSPLHF.

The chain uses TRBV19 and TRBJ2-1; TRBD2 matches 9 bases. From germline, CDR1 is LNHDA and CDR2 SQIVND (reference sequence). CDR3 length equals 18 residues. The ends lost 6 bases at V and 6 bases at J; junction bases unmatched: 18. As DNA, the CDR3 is TGTGCCAGTAGCGCACCAGGGTTTAGCGGGAGAGGGGGCAATGAGCAGTTCTTC. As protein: CASSAPGFSGRGGNEQFF.

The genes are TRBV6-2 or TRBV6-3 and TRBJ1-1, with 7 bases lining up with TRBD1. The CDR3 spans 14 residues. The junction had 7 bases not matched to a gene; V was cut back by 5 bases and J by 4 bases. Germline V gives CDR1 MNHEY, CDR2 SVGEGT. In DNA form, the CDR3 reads TGTGCCAGCAGTGCAAACAGGGGTGGCACTGAAGCTTTCTTT. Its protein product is CASSANRGGTEAFF.

The CDR3 bases are TGTGCCATCGCACTAGCGGGAGTTGAGCAGTACTTC. It encodes CAIALAGVEQYF. The V gene is TRBV10-3, the J gene TRBJ2-7; 11 positions agree with TRBD2. The CDR3 covers 12 residues. In germline, CDR1 is ENHRY, CDR2 SYGVKD. The junction had 4 bases not matched to a gene; V was cut back by 8 bases and J by 7 bases.

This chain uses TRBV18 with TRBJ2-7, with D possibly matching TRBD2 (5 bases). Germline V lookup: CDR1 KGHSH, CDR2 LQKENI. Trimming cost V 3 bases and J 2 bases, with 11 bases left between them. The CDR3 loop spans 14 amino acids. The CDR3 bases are TGTGCCAGCTCACCGGGGAGAAGGACCTACGAGCAGTACTTC. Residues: CASSPGRRTYEQYF.

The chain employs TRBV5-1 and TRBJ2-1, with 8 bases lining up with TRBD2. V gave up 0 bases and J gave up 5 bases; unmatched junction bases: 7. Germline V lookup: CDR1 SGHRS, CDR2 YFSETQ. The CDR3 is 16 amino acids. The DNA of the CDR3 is TGCGCCAGCAGCTTGGGGGGCGGGAGGAAAAACAATGAGCAGTTCTTC. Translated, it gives CASSLGGGRKNNEQFF.

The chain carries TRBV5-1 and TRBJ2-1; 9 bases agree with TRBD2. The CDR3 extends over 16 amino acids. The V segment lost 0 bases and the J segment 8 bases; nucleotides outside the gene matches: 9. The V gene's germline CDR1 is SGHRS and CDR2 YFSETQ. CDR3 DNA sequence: TGCGCCAGCAGCTTGGACCCTAGCGGGGCCACGTATGAGCAGTTCTTC. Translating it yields CASSLDPSGATYEQFF.

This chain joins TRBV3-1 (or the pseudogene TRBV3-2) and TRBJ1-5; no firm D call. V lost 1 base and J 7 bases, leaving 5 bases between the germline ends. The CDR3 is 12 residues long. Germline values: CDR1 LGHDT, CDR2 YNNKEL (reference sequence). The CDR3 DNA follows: TGTGCCAGCAGCCAAGGGCCCCAGCCCCAGCATTTT. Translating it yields CASSQGPQPQHF.

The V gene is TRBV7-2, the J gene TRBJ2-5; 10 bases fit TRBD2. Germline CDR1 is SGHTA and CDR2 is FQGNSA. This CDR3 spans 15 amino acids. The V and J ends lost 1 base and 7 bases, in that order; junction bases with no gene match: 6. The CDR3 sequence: CASSLEPAGGGTQYF. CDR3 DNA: TGTGCCAGCAGCTTAGAGCCAGCGGGAGGGGGGACCCAGTACTTC.

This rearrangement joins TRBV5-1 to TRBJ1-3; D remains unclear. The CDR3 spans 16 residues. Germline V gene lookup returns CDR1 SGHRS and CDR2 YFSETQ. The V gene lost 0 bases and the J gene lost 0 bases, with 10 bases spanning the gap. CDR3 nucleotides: TGCGCCAGCAGCTTGGCGGGAGAGGGCTCTGGAAACACCATATATTTT. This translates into CASSLAGEGSGNTIYF.

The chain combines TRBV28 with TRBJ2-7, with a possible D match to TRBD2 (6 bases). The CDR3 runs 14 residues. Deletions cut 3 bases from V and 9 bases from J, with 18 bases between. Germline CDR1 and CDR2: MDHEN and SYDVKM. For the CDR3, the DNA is TGTGCCAGCAGTTTTAATGGGGGGACCCTTGGGCAGTACTTC. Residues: CASSFNGGTLGQYF.

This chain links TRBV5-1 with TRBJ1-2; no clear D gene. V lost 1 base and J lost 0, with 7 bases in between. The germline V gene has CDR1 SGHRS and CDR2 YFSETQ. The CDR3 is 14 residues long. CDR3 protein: CASSLSSANYGYTF. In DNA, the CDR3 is TGCGCCAGCAGCTTGAGCTCTGCTAACTATGGCTACACCTTC. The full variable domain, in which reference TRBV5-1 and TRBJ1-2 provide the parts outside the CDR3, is KAGVTQTPRYLIKTRGQQVTLSCSPISGHRSVSWYQQTPGQGLQFLFEYFSETQRNKGNFPGRFSGRQFSNSRSEMNVSTLELGDSALYLCASSLSSANYGYTFGSGTRLTVV.

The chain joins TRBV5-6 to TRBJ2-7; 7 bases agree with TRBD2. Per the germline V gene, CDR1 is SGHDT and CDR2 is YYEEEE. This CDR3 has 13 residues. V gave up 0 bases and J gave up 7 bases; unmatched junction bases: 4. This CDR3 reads CASSLAGGREQYF. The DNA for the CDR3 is TGTGCCAGCAGCTTGGCCGGGGGGAGGGAGCAGTACTTC.

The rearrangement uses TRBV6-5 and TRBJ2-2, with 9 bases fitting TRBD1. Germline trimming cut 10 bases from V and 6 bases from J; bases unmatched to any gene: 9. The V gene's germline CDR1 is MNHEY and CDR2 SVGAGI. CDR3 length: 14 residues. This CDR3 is CATRRDRVPGELFF. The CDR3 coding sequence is TGTGCCACACGCCGGGACAGGGTTCCCGGGGAGCTGTTTTTT.

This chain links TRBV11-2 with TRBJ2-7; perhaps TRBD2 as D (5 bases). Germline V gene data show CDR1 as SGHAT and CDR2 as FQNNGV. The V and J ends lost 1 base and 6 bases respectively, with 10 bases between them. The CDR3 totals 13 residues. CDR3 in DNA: TGTGCCAGCAGCTTAGGAGCCGGGGTCGAGCAGTACTTC. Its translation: CASSLGAGVEQYF.

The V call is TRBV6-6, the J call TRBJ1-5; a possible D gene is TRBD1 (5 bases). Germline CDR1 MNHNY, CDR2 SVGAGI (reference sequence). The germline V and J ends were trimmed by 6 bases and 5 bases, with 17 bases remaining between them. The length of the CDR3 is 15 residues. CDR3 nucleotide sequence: TGTGCCAGCAGGGTCCAGGGAAGGGCCGATCAGCCCCAGCATTTT. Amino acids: CASRVQGRADQPQHF.

The CDR3 DNA is TGTGCCAGCAGCTTAACCCCCGGCCAGAGGGAGCAGTACTTC. As protein: CASSLTPGQREQYF. The rearrangement joins TRBV7-8 to TRBJ2-7; no clear D. Looked up from germline, CDR1 is SGHVS and CDR2 is FQNEAQ. The CDR3 runs 14 residues. Trimming took off 2 bases at V and 7 bases at J, with 15 bases between the two ends.

CDR3 protein: CAIPPPGQGPSPDSPLHF. Here the CDR3 DNA reads TGTGCCATTCCTCCCCCGGGACAGGGGCCTAGTCCGGATTCACCCCTCCACTTT. The V and J genes are TRBV13 and TRBJ1-6, with 10 bases aligning to TRBD1. Trimming took 10 bases from V and 8 from J; bases not matched to a gene: 20. This CDR3 has 18 residues. Germline V CDR1 and CDR2: PRHDT, FYEKMQ (reference sequence).

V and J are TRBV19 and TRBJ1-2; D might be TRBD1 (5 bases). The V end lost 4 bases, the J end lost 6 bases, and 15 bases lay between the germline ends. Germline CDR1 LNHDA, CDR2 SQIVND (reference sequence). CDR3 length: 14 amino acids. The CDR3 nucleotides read TGTGCCAGTAGTAGCCCCCTGGGGGGGAATGGCTACACCTTC. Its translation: CASSSPLGGNGYTF.

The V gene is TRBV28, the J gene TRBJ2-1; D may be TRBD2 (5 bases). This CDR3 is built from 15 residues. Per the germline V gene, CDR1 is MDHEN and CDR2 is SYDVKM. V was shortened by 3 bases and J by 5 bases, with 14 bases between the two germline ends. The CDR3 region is CASSFMREWDNEQFF. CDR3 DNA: TGTGCCAGCAGTTTTATGAGGGAATGGGACAATGAGCAGTTCTTC. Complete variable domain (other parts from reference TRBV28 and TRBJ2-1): DVKVTQSSRYLVKRTGEKVFLECVQDMDHENMFWYRQDPGLGLRLIYFSYDVKMKEKGDIPEGYSVSREKKERFSLILESASTNQTSMYLCASSFMREWDNEQFFGPGTRLTVL.

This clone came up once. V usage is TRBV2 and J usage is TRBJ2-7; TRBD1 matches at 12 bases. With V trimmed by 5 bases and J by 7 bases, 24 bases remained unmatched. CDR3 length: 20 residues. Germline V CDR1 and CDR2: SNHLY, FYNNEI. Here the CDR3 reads CASSPGQGALPGVRTYEQYF. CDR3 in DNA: TGTGCCAGCAGTCCGGGACAGGGGGCTCTACCAGGTGTTCGAACGTATGAGCAGTACTTC.

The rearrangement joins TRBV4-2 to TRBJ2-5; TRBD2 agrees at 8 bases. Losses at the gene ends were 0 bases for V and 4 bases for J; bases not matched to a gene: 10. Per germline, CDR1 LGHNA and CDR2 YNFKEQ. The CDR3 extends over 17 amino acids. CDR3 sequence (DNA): TGTGCCAGCAGCCAAGAGGGTGGAGCGGGAGTGGGAGAGACCCAGTACTTC. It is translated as CASSQEGGAGVGETQYF.

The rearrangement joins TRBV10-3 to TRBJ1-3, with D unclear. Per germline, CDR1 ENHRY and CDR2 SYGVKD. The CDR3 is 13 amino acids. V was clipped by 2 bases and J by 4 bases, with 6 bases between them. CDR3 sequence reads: CAISEQQGNTIYF. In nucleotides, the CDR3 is TGTGCCATCAGTGAGCAACAGGGAAACACCATATATTTT.

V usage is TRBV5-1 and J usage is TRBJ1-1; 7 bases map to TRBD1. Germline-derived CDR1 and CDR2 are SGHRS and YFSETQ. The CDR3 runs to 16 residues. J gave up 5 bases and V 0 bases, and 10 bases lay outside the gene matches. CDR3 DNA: TGCGCCAGCAGCTTGGAGGGGCGACAGGGATGGACTGAAGCTTTCTTT. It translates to CASSLEGRQGWTEAFF. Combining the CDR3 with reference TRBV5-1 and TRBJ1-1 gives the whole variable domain KAGVTQTPRYLIKTRGQQVTLSCSPISGHRSVSWYQQTPGQGLQFLFEYFSETQRNKGNFPGRFSGRQFSNSRSEMNVSTLELGDSALYLCASSLEGRQGWTEAFFGQGTRLTVV.

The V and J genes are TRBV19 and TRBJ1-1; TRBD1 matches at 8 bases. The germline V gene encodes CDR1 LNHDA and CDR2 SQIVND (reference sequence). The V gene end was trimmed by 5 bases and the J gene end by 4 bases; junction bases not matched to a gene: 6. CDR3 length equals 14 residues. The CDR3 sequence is CASSADRGSTEAFF. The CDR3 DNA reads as TGTGCCAGTAGTGCTGACAGGGGTTCCACTGAAGCTTTCTTT.

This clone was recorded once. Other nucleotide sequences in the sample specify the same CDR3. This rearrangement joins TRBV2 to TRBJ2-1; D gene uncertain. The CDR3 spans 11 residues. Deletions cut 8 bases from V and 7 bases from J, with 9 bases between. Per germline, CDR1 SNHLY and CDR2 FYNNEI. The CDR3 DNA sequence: TGTGCCAGCTCCGTTCTGAATGAGCAGTTCTTC. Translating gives CASSVLNEQFF.